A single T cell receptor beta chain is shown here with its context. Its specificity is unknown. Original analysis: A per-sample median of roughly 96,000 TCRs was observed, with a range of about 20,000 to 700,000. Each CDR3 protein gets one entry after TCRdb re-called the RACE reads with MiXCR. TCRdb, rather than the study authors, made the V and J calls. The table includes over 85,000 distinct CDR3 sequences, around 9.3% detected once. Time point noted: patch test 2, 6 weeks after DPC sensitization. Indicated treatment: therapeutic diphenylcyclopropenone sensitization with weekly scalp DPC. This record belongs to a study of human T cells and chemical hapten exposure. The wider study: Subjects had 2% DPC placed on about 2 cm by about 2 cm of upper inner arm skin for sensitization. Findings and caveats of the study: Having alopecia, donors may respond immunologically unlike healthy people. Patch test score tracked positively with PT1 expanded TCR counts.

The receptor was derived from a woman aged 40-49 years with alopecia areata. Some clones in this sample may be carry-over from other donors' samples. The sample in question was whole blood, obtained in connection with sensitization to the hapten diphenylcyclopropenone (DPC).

The CDR3 sequence is CASSDTGGQPQHF. CDR3 coding DNA: TGTGCCAGTAGCGACACAGGGGGTCAGCCCCAGCATTTT. V gene TRBV19 combines with J gene TRBJ1-5; the match to TRBD1 covers 8 bases. The CDR3 has 13 amino acids. V was pared by 6 bases and J by 6 bases, with 4 bases of the junction left unmatched. The germline V gene has CDR1 LNHDA and CDR2 SQIVND (reference sequence).